The clone carrying this TCR beta chain was seen repeatedly, ten times or more. RNA served as the template for amplifying TCR beta CDR3 regions. HTBI primers were employed in first-round RT-PCR, then a second-round multiplex PCR followed. TCRdb re-analysed the multiplex PCR reads in MiXCR, keeping a single row per CDR3 protein. The sample lists 350,000 to 400,000 distinct CDR3 sequences; approximately 15% were seen once. The sample is drawn from a study of Graves' ophthalmopathy and Graves' hyperthyroidism. In germline, CDR1 is PRHDT, CDR2 FYEKMQ (reference sequence). The CDR3 covers 18 residues. The V end was cut by 1 base, the J end by 0 bases, with 18 bases between.

The chain combines TRBV13 with TRBJ1-2, with a possible D match to TRBD1 (5 bases). This receptor was taken from a woman between 18 and 30 years old with stable Graves' hyperthyroidism. Sample: peripheral blood. The CDR3 loop reads CASSLDRAESGTNYGYTF. The DNA of the CDR3 is TGTGCCAGCAGCTTAGACCGGGCGGAATCAGGGACTAACTATGGCTACACCTTC.